This T cell receptor beta chain was sequenced during a study of cytomegalovirus exposure and HLA in healthy donors. About the study: Previous work identified roughly 120 million unique TCR beta sequences from about 179 million T cells.

General observations from the study: 150 to 200 TCR beta chains were listed as cytomegalovirus-associated. Researchers reported in a later analysis that a missense DCLRE1C variant was tied to TCR beta V- and J-gene trimming.

In regard to this clone: Its cognate antigen is unknown.

V dropped 4 bases and J dropped 3; count of bases not matched to a gene: 2. CDR1 and CDR2 (germline): MNHNS, SASEGT. The CDR3 runs 14 residues. This PCR relied on a set of 60 Vbeta primers and 13 Jbeta primers. Method: immunoSEQ multiplex PCR; TCRdb's copy keeps in-frame clones and lacks some. The sample carries 150,000 to 200,000 clones, nearly 80% recorded once. The rearrangement joins TRBV6-1 to TRBJ2-7; 11 bases line up with TRBD2. The sample taken for sequencing was PBMCs. The TCR sequence derives from a woman aged 25 to 39 in good health and CMV-seropositive. CDR3 nucleotide sequence: TGTGCCAGCAGTGCCGGGACTAGCGGCTACGAGCAGTACTTC. Its translation is CASSAGTSGYEQYF.